What follows are 28 T cell receptor beta chains derived from one specimen sequenced in a study of CD8+CD57+ T cells in acquired aplastic anemia. For CDR3 and TCR beta VDJ profiling, genomic DNA was the template used. TCRdb redid the calling of the reads with MiXCR, one entry per CDR3 protein. The data show over 150,000 distinct CDR3 sequences, roughly 40% seen once. Material: sorted CD4+, CD8+, or CD8+CD57+ T cells (not recorded which) from PBMCs. All receptors derive from a human donor in good health.

This clonotype showed up many times. This chain uses TRBV7-9 with TRBJ2-3, with TRBD2 matching over 9 bases. CDR3 length: 14 residues. Trimming cost V 3 bases and J 7 bases; bases outside gene matches: 5. Germline loops: CDR1 SEHNR, CDR2 FQNEAQ (reference sequence). The CDR3 reads CASSFAGGPNTQYF. The CDR3 DNA reads as TGTGCCAGCAGCTTTGCGGGGGGGCCGAATACGCAGTATTTT.

The chain carries TRBV4-2 and TRBJ2-5; no reliable D call. This CDR3 has 14 residues. Deletions cut 0 bases from V and 5 bases from J, with 10 bases between. Germline values: CDR1 LGHNA, CDR2 YNFKEQ. CDR3 DNA: TGTGCCAGCAGCCAAGACAGGAATTCGGAGACCCAGTACTTC. It specifies CASSQDRNSETQYF.

DNA for the CDR3: TGCAGTGCCACTCAGTATAGCAATCAGCCCCAGCATTTT. Translation gives CSATQYSNQPQHF. The chain combines TRBV20-1 with TRBJ1-5; D gene uncertain. CDR1 DFQATT and CDR2 SNEGSKA come from the germline V gene (reference sequence). The CDR3 runs 13 residues. Deletions cut 6 bases from V and 0 bases from J, with 9 bases between.

This sequence joins TRBV3-1 and TRBJ1-2, with a weak D call TRBD1 (6 bases). Germline V gives CDR1 LGHDT, CDR2 YNNKEL (reference sequence). Deletions cut 4 bases from V and 3 bases from J, with 9 bases between. The CDR3 is 13 residues long. The CDR3: CASSPQGYYGYTF. In nucleotides, the CDR3 is TGTGCCAGCAGCCCACAGGGCTACTATGGCTACACCTTC.

The sample holds a few counts of this clonotype. V gene TRBV15 combines with J gene TRBJ1-5; D ambiguous. Germline V CDR1 and CDR2: LNHNV, YYDKDF (reference sequence). Trimming took off 0 bases at V and 5 bases at J, with 2 bases between the two ends. The CDR3 loop spans 12 amino acids. The CDR3 DNA sequence: TGTGCCACCAGCAGAGATTATCAGCCCCAGCATTTT. This sequence encodes CATSRDYQPQHF.

This clonotype appeared many times. CDR3 residues: CASSLDVSGTYEQYF. In DNA form, the CDR3 reads TGTGCCAGCAGCTTGGACGTGTCAGGGACCTACGAGCAGTACTTC. The V call is TRBV5-8, the J call TRBJ2-7, with a weak D call TRBD1 (5 bases). Germline assignment: CDR1 SGHTS and CDR2 YDEGEE. V dropped 0 bases and J dropped 2 bases, with 12 bases sitting between them. This CDR3 has 15 amino acids.

The genes are TRBV20-1 and TRBJ1-2; possibly TRBD1 for D (5 bases). This CDR3 region has 15 residues. CDR1 DFQATT and CDR2 SNEGSKA come from the germline V gene (reference sequence). V lost 0 bases, J lost 8 bases, and 19 bases lay in between. CDR3 in amino acids: CSARDLAGDEGGYTF. In DNA, the CDR3 is TGCAGTGCTAGAGATCTGGCAGGTGACGAGGGGGGCTACACCTTC.

The chain employs TRBV6-1 and TRBJ2-3; TRBD2 matches at 16 bases. The germline CDR1 and CDR2 sequences are MNHNS and SASEGT. V lost 5 bases, J lost 7 bases, and 6 bases stayed unmatched. The CDR3 is made up of 16 amino acids. In DNA form, the CDR3 reads TGTGCCAGCAGTTCGGGACTAGCGGGGGGGCCGAATACGCAGTATTTT. It encodes CASSSGLAGGPNTQYF.

The rearrangement uses TRBV2 and TRBJ1-5; the D is unclear. The germline gives CDR1 SNHLY, CDR2 FYNNEI. V lost 6 bases to trimming and J lost 1 base, with 7 bases between them. This CDR3 contains 13 residues. The CDR3 sequence: CASRSDSNQPQHF. In nucleotides, the CDR3 is TGTGCCAGCAGGTCAGACAGCAATCAGCCCCAGCATTTT.

This rearrangement joins TRBV18 to TRBJ1-3; the D gene is possibly TRBD1 (6 bases). Germline loops: CDR1 KGHSH, CDR2 LQKENI. This CDR3 region has 18 residues. Trimming removed 5 bases from V and 8 bases from J, with 28 bases in between. In DNA form, the CDR3 reads TGTGCCAGCTCATCGCCGCTCCACAACAGGGAAATTAAACACACCATATATTTT. This codes for CASSSPLHNREIKHTIYF.

The J gene is TRBJ2-1, the V gene TRBV3-1, with 8 bases matching TRBD2. In germline, CDR1 is LGHDT, CDR2 YNNKEL (reference sequence). V lost 2 bases and J lost 2; bases outside the gene matches: 2. This CDR3 has 15 amino acids. CDR3 residues: CASSQLAGTYNEQFF. The CDR3 nucleotides are TGTGCCAGCAGCCAACTAGCGGGTACCTACAATGAGCAGTTCTTC.

This clonotype has ten or more counts. V gene TRBV7-9 combines with J gene TRBJ1-1; unclear D gene. Trimming stripped 5 bases from V and 8 bases from J, with 12 bases between. The germline gives CDR1 SEHNR, CDR2 FQNEAQ (reference sequence). This CDR3 is 12 amino acids long. CDR3 DNA sequence: TGTGCCAGCAGCCCCCCCGGGGTCGAAGCTTTCTTT. Its translation: CASSPPGVEAFF. Based on the CDR3 plus reference TRBV7-9 and TRBJ1-1, the full variable domain is DTGVSQNPRHKITKRGQNVTFRCDPISEHNRLYWYRQTLGQGPEFLTYFQNEAQLEKSRLLSDRFSAERPKGSFSTLEIQRTEQGDSAMYLCASSPPGVEAFFGQGTRLTVV.

The chain joins TRBV24-1 to TRBJ2-3; no clear D gene. Between the trimmed V and J ends, which lost 3 bases and 2 bases, there was a span of 11 bases. This CDR3 region has 15 residues. In germline, CDR1 is KGHDR, CDR2 SFDVKD. The CDR3 protein is CATSDPAGDTDTQYF. CDR3 coding DNA: TGTGCCACCAGTGATCCGGCCGGAGACACAGATACGCAGTATTTT.

This clonotype showed up many times. This rearrangement joins TRBV6-1 to TRBJ1-6; 7 bases match TRBD1. V lost 6 bases and J lost 9; bases outside the gene matches: 11. This CDR3 comprises 15 residues. Germline V gene sequence: CDR1 MNHNS, CDR2 SASEGT. The CDR3 DNA follows: TGTGCCAGCAGATTAGACAGGGTCGTCGGTTCACCCCTCCACTTT. Protein: CASRLDRVVGSPLHF.

As regards this clonotype: This may come from a read error, since a much larger clone is one base off. This chain connects TRBV5-6 to TRBJ2-7; D possibly corresponds to TRBD2 (5 bases). Germline CDR1 is SGHDT and CDR2 is YYEEEE. This CDR3 comprises 11 residues. The CDR3 DNA sequence: TGTGCCTGCAGCTTGGGTGGTAGCGAAACCTTC. This sequence encodes CACSLGGSETF.

This clonotype came up a few times. A much more abundant neighbour one base away suggests this may be a read error. The CDR3 does not end in the conserved phenylalanine or tryptophan, so this is likely a read error. This rearrangement joins TRBV7-2 to TRBJ1-5; 7 bases map to TRBD1. Trimming at V came to 7 bases and at J to 9 bases, leaving 9 bases not matched to a gene. This CDR3 contains 13 residues. Per germline, CDR1 SGHTA and CDR2 FQGNSA. The CDR3 DNA is TGTGCCAGCACCAGGGGGGTTCAGAGGCCCCAGCATTCT. The encoded protein is CASTRGVQRPQHS.

This clonotype came up many times. V and J are TRBV12-5 and TRBJ2-3; 7 positions agree with TRBD2. Germline lookup yields CDR1 LGHNT and CDR2 FRNRAP. The trim removed 2 bases at V and 6 bases at J, leaving 5 bases unmatched. The CDR3 has 14 residues. CDR3 sequence reads: CASGLRLAGDTQYF. The CDR3 nucleotides are TGTGCTAGTGGTTTGAGACTAGCAGGCGATACGCAGTATTTT.

This chain connects TRBV10-2 to TRBJ2-1; D call uncertain. The CDR3 is 13 residues long. CDR1 is WSHSY, CDR2 SAAADI, per germline. V was shortened by 6 bases and J by 3 bases, with 9 bases between the two germline ends. This CDR3 reads CASRTEIYNEQFF. DNA for the CDR3: TGCGCCAGCAGGACTGAGATCTACAATGAGCAGTTCTTC.

This clonotype appeared many times. CDR3 in DNA: TGCAGTGCCCCCGTTACTACAGGGAGCGATGAGCAGTTCTTC. Translation gives CSAPVTTGSDEQFF. The chain links TRBV20-1 to TRBJ2-1, with a tentative D call TRBD1 (6 bases). Deletions cut 6 bases from V and 8 bases from J, with 20 bases between. Looked up from germline, CDR1 is DFQATT and CDR2 is SNEGSKA (reference sequence). This CDR3 has 14 residues.

This clonotype was detected only a few times. Here the CDR3 reads CASSLWESTGELFF. The CDR3 DNA reads as TGTGCCAGCAGCTTATGGGAGAGCACCGGGGAGCTGTTTTTT. V gene TRBV5-5 combines with J gene TRBJ2-2; D might be TRBD2 (5 bases). V was trimmed by 2 bases and J by 4 bases, leaving 9 bases between them. The CDR3 length is 14 residues. Germline V gives CDR1 SGHKS, CDR2 YYEKEE (reference sequence).

This clonotype was detected a few times. The chain employs TRBV29-1 and TRBJ2-2; 8 positions agree with TRBD1. V lost 4 bases and J lost 6; bases outside the gene matches: 7. This CDR3 has 14 amino acids. Germline CDR1 SQVTM, CDR2 ANQGSEA. CDR3 in amino acids: CSVGDRSPSGELFF. CDR3 coding DNA: TGCAGCGTTGGGGACAGGTCGCCCTCCGGGGAGCTGTTTTTT.

The chain joins TRBV24-1 to TRBJ1-5, with 9 bases lining up with TRBD1. The CDR3 consists of 15 residues. Germline V gene data show CDR1 as KGHDR and CDR2 as SFDVKD. With V trimmed by 7 bases and J by 6 bases, 9 bases remained unmatched. The CDR3 DNA is TGTGCCACCAGCCGGGGACAGGGAGCGCGTCAGCCCCAGCATTTT. It specifies CATSRGQGARQPQHF.

This clonotype was recorded at least ten times. The rearrangement links TRBV20-1 to TRBJ2-2, with D tentatively TRBD2 (5 bases). The CDR3 is 17 residues long. V lost 0 bases to trimming and J lost 1 base, with 15 bases between them. CDR1 and CDR2 from the germline V gene are DFQATT and SNEGSKA (reference sequence). The CDR3 sequence is CSARDFSRVGNTGELFF. In nucleotides, the CDR3 is TGCAGTGCTAGAGATTTTTCGCGGGTGGGGAACACCGGGGAGCTGTTTTTT.

V is TRBV11-2 and J is TRBJ2-7; either TRBD1 or TRBD2 may supply D (7 bases each). V was cut by 1 base and J by 7 bases, with 17 bases left in between. Germline CDR1 and CDR2: SGHAT and FQNNGV. The CDR3 runs to 15 residues. CDR3 DNA: TGTGCCAGCAGCTTAGTCACGGGCGGGGGACAGGAGCAGTACTTC. Its protein product is CASSLVTGGGQEQYF.

This chain links TRBV20-1 with TRBJ2-4, with D tentatively TRBD1 or TRBD2 (5 bases each). The CDR3 covers 12 residues. V was trimmed by 6 bases and J by 7 bases, leaving 13 bases between them. The germline CDR1 and CDR2 sequences are DFQATT and SNEGSKA (reference sequence). The CDR3 sequence: CSAPGSGNIQYF. CDR3 DNA: TGCAGTGCCCCAGGGTCGGGGAACATTCAGTACTTC.

Comments on this clonotype: A much larger clone sits a single nucleotide away, making a read error possible. DNA of the CDR3: TGTGCCAGCAGCGGCCCCGTTAGAGGTAATGAGCGGTTCTTC. Translating it yields CASSGPVRGNERFF. This chain uses TRBV4-2 with TRBJ2-1; unclear D gene. The CDR3 runs 14 residues. Looked up from germline, CDR1 is LGHNA and CDR2 is YNFKEQ.

This clonotype has a count of ten or more. The J gene is TRBJ2-1, the V gene TRBV20-1; D perhaps matches TRBD2 (5 bases). The V end lost 5 bases, the J end lost 6 bases, and 14 bases lay between the germline ends. The CDR3 covers 13 residues. Looked up from germline, CDR1 is DFQATT and CDR2 is SNEGSKA (reference sequence). The CDR3 DNA sequence: TGCAGTGCTGCAGGACTTCGAGTCAATGAGCAGTTCTTC. Its translation: CSAAGLRVNEQFF.

V usage is TRBV19 and J usage is TRBJ2-7; D might be TRBD1 (5 bases). The germline V and J ends were trimmed by 1 base and 3 bases, with 16 bases remaining between them. The germline CDR1 and CDR2 sequences are LNHDA and SQIVND (reference sequence). The CDR3 loop spans 16 amino acids. CDR3 sequence reads: CASSIGRHEGDYEQYF. CDR3 sequence (DNA): TGTGCCAGTAGTATAGGGCGGCACGAAGGGGACTACGAGCAGTACTTC.